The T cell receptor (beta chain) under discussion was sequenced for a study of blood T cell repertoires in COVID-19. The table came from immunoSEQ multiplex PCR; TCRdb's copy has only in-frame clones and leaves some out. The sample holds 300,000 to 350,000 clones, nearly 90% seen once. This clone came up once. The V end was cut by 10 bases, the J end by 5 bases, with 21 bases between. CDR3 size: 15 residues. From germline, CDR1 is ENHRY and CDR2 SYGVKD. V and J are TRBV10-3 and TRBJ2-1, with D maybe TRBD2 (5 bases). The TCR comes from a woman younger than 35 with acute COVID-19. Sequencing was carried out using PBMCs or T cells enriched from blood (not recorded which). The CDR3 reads CATASRSGQNNEQFF. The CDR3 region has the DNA TGTGCCACAGCCTCGAGGAGCGGCCAGAACAATGAGCAGTTCTTC.